Presented here are 5 T cell receptor beta chains from one specimen sequenced in a study of blood T cell repertoires in COVID-19. TCRdb's copy holds only in-frame clones and misses some; the assay was immunoSEQ multiplex PCR. The sample shows 250,000 to 300,000 clones, about 89% of them seen only once. Sequenced: PBMCs or T cells enriched from blood (not recorded which). These receptor sequences come from a middle-aged man who had recovered from COVID-19.

The chain links TRBV28 to TRBJ1-2; the D gene is possibly TRBD1 (6 bases). There are 15 residues in the CDR3. Trimming took off 3 bases at V and 8 bases at J, with 19 bases between the two ends. Germline lookup yields CDR1 MDHEN and CDR2 SYDVKM. CDR3 DNA: TGTGCCAGCAGTTTCCTCCTCGGGGGGGCGGAGGGCTACACCTTC. Its protein is CASSFLLGGAEGYTF.

The V and J genes are TRBV7-9 and TRBJ1-1; 7 bases line up with TRBD1. Germline V gene data show CDR1 as SEHNR and CDR2 as FQNEAQ (reference sequence). This CDR3 spans 15 amino acids. With 2 bases clipped from V and 5 bases from J, the junction kept 8 bases outside the gene matches. The CDR3 loop reads CASSLFGRGSTEAFF. As DNA, the CDR3 is TGTGCCAGCAGCTTATTCGGCAGGGGGTCAACTGAAGCTTTCTTT.

The chain uses TRBV30 and TRBJ2-2; perhaps TRBD2 as D (6 bases). This CDR3 is 16 amino acids long. V gave up 2 bases and J gave up 6 bases, with 19 bases separating them. Germline loops: CDR1 GTSNPN, CDR2 SVGIG (reference sequence). CDR3 protein: CAWSPGWGLAAGELFF. The CDR3, as DNA: TGTGCCTGGAGTCCCGGGTGGGGACTTGCCGCCGGGGAGCTGTTTTTT.

This chain joins TRBV30 and TRBJ1-1, with 9 bases lining up with TRBD1. Germline V gene sequence: CDR1 GTSNPN, CDR2 SVGIG (reference sequence). Germline trimming cut 5 bases from V and 2 bases from J; bases unmatched to any gene: 6. The CDR3 extends over 14 amino acids. CDR3 nucleotides: TGTGCCTGGGAACCGGGACAGGGAAACACTGAAGCTTTCTTT. It translates to CAWEPGQGNTEAFF.

The chain employs TRBV4-3 and TRBJ1-6, with D uncertain. In germline, CDR1 is LGHNA, CDR2 YSLEER. The CDR3 consists of 15 residues. The V end lost 3 bases, the J end lost 12 bases, and 18 bases lay between the germline ends. Here the CDR3 reads CASSQGQRSAEPLHF. CDR3 bases: TGCGCCAGCAGCCAGGGTCAGAGGTCAGCAGAACCCCTCCACTTT.